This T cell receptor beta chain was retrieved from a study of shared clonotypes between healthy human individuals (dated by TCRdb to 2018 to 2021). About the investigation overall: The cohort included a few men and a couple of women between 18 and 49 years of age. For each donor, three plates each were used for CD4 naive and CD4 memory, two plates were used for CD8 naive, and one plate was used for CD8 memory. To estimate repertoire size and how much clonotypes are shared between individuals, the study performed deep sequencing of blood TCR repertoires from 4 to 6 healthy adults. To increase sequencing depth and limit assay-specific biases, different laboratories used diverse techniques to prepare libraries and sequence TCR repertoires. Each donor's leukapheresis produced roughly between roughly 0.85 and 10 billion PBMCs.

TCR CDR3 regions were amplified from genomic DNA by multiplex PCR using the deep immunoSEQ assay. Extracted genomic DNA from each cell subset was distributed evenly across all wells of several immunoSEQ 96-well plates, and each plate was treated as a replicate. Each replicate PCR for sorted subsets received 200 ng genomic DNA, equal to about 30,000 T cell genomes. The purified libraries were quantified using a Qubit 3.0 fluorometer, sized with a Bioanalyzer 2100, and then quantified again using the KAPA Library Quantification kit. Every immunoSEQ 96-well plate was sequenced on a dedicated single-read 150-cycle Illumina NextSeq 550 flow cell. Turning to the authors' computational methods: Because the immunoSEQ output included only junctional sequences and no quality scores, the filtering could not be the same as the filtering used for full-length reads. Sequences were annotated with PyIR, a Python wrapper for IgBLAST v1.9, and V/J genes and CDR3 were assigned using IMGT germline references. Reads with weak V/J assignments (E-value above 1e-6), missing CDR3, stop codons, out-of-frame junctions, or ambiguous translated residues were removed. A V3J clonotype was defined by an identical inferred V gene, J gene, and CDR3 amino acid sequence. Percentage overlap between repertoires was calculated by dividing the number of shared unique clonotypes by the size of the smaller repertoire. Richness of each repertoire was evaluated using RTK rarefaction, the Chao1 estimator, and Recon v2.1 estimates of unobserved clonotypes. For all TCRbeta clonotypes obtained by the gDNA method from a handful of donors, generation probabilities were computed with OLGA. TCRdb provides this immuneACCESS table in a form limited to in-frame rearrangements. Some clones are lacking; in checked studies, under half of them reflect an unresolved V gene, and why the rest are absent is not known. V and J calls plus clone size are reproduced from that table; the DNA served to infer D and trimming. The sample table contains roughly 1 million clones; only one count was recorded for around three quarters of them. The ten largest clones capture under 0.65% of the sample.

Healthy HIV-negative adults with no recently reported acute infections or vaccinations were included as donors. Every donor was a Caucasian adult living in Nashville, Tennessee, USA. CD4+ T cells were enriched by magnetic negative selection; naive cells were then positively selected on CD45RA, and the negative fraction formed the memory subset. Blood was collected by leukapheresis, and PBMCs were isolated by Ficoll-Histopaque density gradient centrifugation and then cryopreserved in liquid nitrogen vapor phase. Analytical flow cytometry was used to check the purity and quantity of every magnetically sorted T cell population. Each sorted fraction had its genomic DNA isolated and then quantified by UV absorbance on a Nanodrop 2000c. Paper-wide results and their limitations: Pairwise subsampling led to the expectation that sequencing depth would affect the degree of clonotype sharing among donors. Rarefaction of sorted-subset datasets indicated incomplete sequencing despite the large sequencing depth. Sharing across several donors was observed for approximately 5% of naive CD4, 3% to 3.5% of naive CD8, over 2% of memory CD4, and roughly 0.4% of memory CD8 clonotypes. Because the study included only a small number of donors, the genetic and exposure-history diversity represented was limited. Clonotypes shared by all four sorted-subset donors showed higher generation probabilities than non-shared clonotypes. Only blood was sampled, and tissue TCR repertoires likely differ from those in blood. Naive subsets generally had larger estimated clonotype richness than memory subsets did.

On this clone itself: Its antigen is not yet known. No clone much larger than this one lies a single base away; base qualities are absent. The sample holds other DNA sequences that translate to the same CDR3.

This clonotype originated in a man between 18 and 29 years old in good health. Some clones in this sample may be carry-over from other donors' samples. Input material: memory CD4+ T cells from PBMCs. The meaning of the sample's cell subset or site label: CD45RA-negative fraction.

The DNA sequence is TGCAGTGCATCGATAGAGACCCAGTACTTC. Its translation is CSASIETQYF. The chain employs TRBV20-1 and TRBJ2-5; the D gene is unclear. The germline V gene (reference sequence) sets CDR1 to DFQATT and CDR2 to SNEGSKA. Trimming costs V 6 bases and J 4 bases, and their ends lie 6 bases apart. Spanning cysteine to phenylalanine, the CDR3 consists of 10 amino acids. Only CDR3 DNA remains: 30 bases, in frame from the first base.